Below are 8 T cell receptor beta chains sequenced from a single sample in a study of CD8 T cells in ankylosing spondylitis. Findings of the study overall: Characteristic, it appeared, of ankylosing spondylitis blood was a TCR beta motif of about eight highly homologous variants.

Antigens for these TCRs are unknown. MiXCR, applied by TCRdb to the 5' RACE reads, yields one record per CDR3 protein. Seen here are approximately 150,000 distinct CDR3 sequences, about 15% observed once, and the top ten hold 30% to 35%. The material sequenced was blood, either unsorted or a sorted T cell fraction (not recorded which). The receptors come from a male donor with ankylosing spondylitis.

The genes are TRBV4-2 and TRBJ2-7, with D uncertain. CDR1 is LGHNA, CDR2 YNFKEQ, per germline. The CDR3 length is 12 residues. Trimming left V 3 bases short and J 2 bases short, with 5 bases between. CDR3 nucleotide sequence: TGTGCCAGCAGCCAGGACGCCTACGAGCAGTACTTC. It is translated as CASSQDAYEQYF.

The J gene is TRBJ1-1, the V gene TRBV7-6; tentative D call: TRBD1 (5 bases). The germline V gene encodes CDR1 SGHVS and CDR2 FNYEAQ. CDR3 length: 15 amino acids. The ends were cut back, 5 bases at V and 1 base at J, with 14 bases in the middle. For the CDR3, the DNA is TGTGCCAGCAGCCTAAACTGGGGGACGAACACTGAAGCTTTCTTT. It translates to CASSLNWGTNTEAFF.

This clonotype was seen a few times. The chain employs TRBV11-2 and TRBJ2-7, with D possibly matching TRBD2 (6 bases). Germline V gives CDR1 SGHAT, CDR2 FQNNGV. Trimming removed 0 bases at V and 6 bases at J, with 18 bases between. This CDR3 is built from 16 residues. The CDR3 sequence is CASSLDLRPGGREQYF. CDR3 nucleotide sequence: TGTGCCAGCAGCTTAGATCTCAGACCCGGAGGGCGCGAGCAGTACTTC.

This clonotype showed up just a few times. The V call is TRBV9, the J call TRBJ2-7, with 7 bases lining up with TRBD2. Per germline, CDR1 SGDLS and CDR2 YYNGEE. This CDR3 spans 14 amino acids. V shed 5 bases, J shed 3 bases, and the junction held 8 bases outside the gene matches. CDR3: CASSLSGTIYEQYF. For the CDR3, the DNA is TGTGCCAGCAGTCTAAGCGGGACTATCTACGAGCAGTACTTC.

The chain links TRBV28 to TRBJ2-2, with 9 positions matching TRBD2. Germline CDR1 is MDHEN and CDR2 is SYDVKM. The CDR3 totals 17 residues. Trimming took 7 bases from V and 0 from J; bases not matched to a gene: 9. The CDR3 region has the DNA TGTGCCAGCACACTACTATTAGCGGGAGCGAACACCGGGGAGCTGTTTTTT. It yields the protein CASTLLLAGANTGELFF.

This clonotype was seen a handful of times. The CDR3 protein is CASGPGTLNTIYF. CDR3 coding DNA: TGTGCTAGTGGTCCCGGGACTCTAAACACCATATATTTT. The chain has TRBV12-5 and TRBJ1-3; D is possibly TRBD1 (5 bases). The CDR3 totals 13 residues. CDR1 and CDR2 (germline): LGHNT, FRNRAP. Between the trimmed V and J ends, which lost 5 bases and 6 bases, there was a span of 11 bases.

This clonotype was detected many times. The chain uses TRBV6-1 and TRBJ2-1; the match to TRBD2 covers 7 bases. The CDR3 is 13 residues long. Trimming at V came to 5 bases and at J to 12 bases, leaving 10 bases not matched to a gene. Germline assignment: CDR1 MNHNS and CDR2 SASEGT. The chain's CDR3 is CASSLTSDGGQFF. The CDR3 bases are TGTGCCAGCAGTCTCACTAGCGACGGAGGGCAGTTCTTC.

This clonotype was detected a few times. The V call is TRBV27, the J call TRBJ2-3; no reliable D call. The CDR3 length is 17 residues. V lost 5 bases and J lost 2, with 20 bases in between. Germline assignment: CDR1 MNHEY and CDR2 SMNVEV (reference sequence). The chain's CDR3 is CASSASPTLTNTDTQYF. As DNA, the CDR3 is TGTGCCAGCAGTGCCTCCCCGACCCTCACCAACACAGATACGCAGTATTTT.